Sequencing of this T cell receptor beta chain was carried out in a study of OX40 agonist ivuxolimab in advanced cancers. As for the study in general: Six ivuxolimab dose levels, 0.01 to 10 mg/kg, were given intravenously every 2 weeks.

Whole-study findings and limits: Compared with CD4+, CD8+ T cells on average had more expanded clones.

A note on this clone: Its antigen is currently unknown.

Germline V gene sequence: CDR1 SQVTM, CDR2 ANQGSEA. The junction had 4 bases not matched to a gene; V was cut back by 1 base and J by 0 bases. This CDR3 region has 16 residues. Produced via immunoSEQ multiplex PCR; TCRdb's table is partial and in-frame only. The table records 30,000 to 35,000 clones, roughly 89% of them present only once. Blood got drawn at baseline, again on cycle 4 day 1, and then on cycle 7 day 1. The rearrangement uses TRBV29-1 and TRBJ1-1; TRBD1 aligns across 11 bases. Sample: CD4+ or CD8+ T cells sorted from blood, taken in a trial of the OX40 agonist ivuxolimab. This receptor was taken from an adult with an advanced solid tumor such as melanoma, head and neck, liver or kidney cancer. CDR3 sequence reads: CSVEGTGGHLNTEAFF. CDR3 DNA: TGCAGCGTTGAAGGGACAGGGGGCCACCTGAACACTGAAGCTTTCTTT. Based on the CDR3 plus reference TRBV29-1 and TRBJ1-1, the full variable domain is SAVISQKPSRDICQRGTSLTIQCQVDSQVTMMFWYRQQPGQSLTLIATANQGSEATYESGFVIDKFPISRPNLTFSTLTVSNMSPEDSSIYLCSVEGTGGHLNTEAFFGQGTRLTVV.